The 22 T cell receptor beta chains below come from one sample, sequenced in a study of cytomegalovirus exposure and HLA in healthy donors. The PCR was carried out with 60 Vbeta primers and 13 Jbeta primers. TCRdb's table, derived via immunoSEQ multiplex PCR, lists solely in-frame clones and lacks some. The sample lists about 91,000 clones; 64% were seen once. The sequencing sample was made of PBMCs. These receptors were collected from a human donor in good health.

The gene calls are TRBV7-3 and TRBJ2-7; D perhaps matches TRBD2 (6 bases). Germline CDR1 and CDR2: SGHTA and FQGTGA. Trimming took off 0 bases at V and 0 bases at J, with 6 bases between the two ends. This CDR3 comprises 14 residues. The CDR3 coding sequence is TGTGCCAGCAGCTTAACCGGGGGCTCCTACGAGCAGTACTTC. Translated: CASSLTGGSYEQYF.

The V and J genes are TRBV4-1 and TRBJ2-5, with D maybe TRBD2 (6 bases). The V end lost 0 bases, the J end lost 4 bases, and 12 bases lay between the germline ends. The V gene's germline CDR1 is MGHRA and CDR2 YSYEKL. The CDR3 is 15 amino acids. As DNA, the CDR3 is TGCGCCAGCAGCCAAGAACGACTAGTCGGAGAGACCCAGTACTTC. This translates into CASSQERLVGETQYF.

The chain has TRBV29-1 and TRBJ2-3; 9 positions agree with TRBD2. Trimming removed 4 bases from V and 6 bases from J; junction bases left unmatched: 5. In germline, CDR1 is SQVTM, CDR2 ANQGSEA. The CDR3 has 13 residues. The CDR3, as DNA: TGCAGCGTTGCCGCGGGGGGGATGGATACGCAGTATTTT. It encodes CSVAAGGMDTQYF.

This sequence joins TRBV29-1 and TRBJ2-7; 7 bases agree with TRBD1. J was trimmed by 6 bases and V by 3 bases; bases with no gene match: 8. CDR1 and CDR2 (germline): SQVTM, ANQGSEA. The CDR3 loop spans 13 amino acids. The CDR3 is CSVEERGHTEQYF. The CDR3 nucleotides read TGCAGCGTTGAGGAGAGGGGGCATACCGAGCAGTACTTC.

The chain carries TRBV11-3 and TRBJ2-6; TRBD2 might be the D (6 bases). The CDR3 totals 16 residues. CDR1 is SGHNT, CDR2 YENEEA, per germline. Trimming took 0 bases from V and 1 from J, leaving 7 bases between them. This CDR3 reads CASSLEGGSGANVLTF. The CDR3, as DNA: TGTGCCAGCAGCTTAGAAGGAGGGTCTGGGGCCAACGTCCTGACTTTC.

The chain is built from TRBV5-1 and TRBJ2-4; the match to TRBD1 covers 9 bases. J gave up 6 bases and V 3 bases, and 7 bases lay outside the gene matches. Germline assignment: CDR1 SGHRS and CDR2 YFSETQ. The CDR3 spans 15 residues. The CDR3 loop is CASSSGDRVGNIQYF. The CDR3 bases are TGCGCCAGCAGCTCGGGGGACAGGGTGGGAAACATTCAGTACTTC.

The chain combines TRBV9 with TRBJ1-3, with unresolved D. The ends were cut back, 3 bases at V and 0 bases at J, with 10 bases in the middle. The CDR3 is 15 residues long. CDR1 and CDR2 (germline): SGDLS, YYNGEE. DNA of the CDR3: TGTGCCAGCAGCGCTCACGGAGGCTCTGGAAACACCATATATTTT. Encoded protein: CASSAHGGSGNTIYF.

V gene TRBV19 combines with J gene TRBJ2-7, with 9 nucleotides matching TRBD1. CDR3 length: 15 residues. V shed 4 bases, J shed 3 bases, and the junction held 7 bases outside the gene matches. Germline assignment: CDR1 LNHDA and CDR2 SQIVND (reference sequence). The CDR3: CASSTTGTGYYEQYF. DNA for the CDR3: TGTGCCAGTAGTACAACCGGGACAGGGTACTACGAGCAGTACTTC.

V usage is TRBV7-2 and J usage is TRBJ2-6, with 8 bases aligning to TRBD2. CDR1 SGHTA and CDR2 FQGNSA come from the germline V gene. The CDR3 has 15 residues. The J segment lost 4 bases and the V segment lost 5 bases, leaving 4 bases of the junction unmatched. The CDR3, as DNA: TGTGCCAGCAGCGCGGGGGGATCAGGGGCCAACGTCCTGACTTTC. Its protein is CASSAGGSGANVLTF.

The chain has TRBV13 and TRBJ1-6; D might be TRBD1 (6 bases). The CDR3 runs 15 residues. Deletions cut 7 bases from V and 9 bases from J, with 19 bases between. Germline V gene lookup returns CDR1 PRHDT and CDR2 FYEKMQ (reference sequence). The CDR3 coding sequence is TGTGCCAGCAAGGGAGGGGGGTCAGGGAGTTCACCCCTCCACTTT. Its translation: CASKGGGSGSSPLHF.

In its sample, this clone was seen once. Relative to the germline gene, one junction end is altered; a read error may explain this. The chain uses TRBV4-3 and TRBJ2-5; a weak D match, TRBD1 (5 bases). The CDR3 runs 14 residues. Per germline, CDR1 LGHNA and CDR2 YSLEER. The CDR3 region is CASSQARTQEAQYF. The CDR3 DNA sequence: TGCGCCAGCAGCCAGGCAAGGACACAAGAGGCCCAGTACTTC.

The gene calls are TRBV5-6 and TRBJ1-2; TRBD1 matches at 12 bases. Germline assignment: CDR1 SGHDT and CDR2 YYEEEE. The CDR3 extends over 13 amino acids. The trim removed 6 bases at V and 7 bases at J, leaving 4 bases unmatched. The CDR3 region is CASTRDRGLGYTF. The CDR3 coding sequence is TGTGCCAGCACCAGGGACAGGGGGCTTGGCTACACCTTC.

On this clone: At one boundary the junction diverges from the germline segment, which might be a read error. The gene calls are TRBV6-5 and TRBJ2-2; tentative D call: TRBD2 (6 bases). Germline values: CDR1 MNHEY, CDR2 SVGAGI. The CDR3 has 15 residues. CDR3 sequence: CASSYSGLGTGELVF. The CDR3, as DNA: TGTGCCAGCAGTTACTCGGGACTCGGCACCGGGGAGCTGGTTTTT.

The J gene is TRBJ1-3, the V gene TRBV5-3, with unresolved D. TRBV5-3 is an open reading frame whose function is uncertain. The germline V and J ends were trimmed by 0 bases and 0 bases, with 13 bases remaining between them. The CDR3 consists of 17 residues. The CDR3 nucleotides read TGTGCCAGAAGCTTGGTGGGCAGCCTCTTCTCTGGAAACACCATATATTTT. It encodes CARSLVGSLFSGNTIYF.

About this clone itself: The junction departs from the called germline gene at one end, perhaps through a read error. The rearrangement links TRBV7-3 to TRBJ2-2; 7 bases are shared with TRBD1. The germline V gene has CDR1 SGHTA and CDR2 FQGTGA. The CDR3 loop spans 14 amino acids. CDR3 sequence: CATSLQGSTGELFF. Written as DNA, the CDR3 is TGTGCCACCAGCTTACAGGGGAGCACCGGGGAGCTGTTTTTT.

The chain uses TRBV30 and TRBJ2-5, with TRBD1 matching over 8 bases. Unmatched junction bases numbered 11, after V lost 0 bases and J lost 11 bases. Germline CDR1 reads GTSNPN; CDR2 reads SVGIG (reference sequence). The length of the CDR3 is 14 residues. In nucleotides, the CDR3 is TGTGCCTGGAGTGTACACTTCGACAGGGGAATACAGTACTTC. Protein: CAWSVHFDRGIQYF.

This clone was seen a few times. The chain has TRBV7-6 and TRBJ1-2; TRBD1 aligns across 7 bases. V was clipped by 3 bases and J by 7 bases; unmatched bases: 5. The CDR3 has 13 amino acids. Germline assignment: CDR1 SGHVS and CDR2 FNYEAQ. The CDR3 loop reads CASSFDRAGGYTF. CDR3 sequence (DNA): TGTGCCAGCAGCTTCGACAGGGCCGGTGGCTACACCTTC.

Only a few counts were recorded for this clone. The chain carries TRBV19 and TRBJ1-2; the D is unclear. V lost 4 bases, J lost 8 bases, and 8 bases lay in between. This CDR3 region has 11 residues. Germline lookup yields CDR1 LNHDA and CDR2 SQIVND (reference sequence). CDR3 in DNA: TGTGCCAGTAGTAGGGCTGGGGGCTACACCTTC. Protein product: CASSRAGGYTF.

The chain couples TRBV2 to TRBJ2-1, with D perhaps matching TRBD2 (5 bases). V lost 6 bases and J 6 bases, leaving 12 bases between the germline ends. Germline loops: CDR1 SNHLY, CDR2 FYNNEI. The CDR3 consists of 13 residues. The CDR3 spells CASRSNLANEQFF. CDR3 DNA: TGTGCCAGCAGAAGTAATCTAGCCAATGAGCAGTTCTTC.

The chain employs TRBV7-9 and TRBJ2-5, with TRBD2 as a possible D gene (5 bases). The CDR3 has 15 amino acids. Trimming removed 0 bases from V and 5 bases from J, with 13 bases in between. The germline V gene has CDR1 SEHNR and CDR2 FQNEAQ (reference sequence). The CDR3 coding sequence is TGTGCCAGCAGCTTAGCCCCGAGGGCCCCGGAGACCCAGTACTTC. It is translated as CASSLAPRAPETQYF.

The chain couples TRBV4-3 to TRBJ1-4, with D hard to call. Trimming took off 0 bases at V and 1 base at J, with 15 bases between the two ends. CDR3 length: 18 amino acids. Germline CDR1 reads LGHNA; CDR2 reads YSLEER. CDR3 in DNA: TGCGCCAGCAGCCAAGAGTTGGTCCTGGGCAGAACTAATGAAAAACTGTTTTTT. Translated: CASSQELVLGRTNEKLFF.

The CDR3 coding sequence is TGTGCCCCCCCTAGGCGGGGGGACGGCACAGATACGCAGTATTTT. This gives the protein CAPPRRGDGTDTQYF. The chain is built from TRBV5-6 and TRBJ2-3; 8 bases are shared with TRBD2. The V gene's germline CDR1 is SGHDT and CDR2 YYEEEE. This CDR3 region has 15 residues. Trimming at V came to 10 bases and at J to 1 base, leaving 11 bases not matched to a gene.